The rows below give T cell receptor beta chains drawn from one sample of a study of blood T cell repertoires in COVID-19. Measured with immunoSEQ multiplex PCR; TCRdb has only the in-frame clones, and not every one. The data hold about 130,000 clones, with about 85% observed a single time. Sequenced sample: peripheral blood. Source of these receptors: a woman in her 70s with COVID-19, enrolled during active disease. The CDR3 runs from the conserved cysteine through the conserved F or W. A D gene is named only where the DNA matches it firmly. For some rows the clone size is stated as once, few or many, or as a class when expanded; others skip it.

>TRBJ1-2|TRBD1|TRBV9|-
TGTGCCAGCAGCGTAGGGTCTCCGGACAGGGGGACAGGCTACACCTTC
CASSVGSPDRGTGYTF
>TRBJ1-2|-|TRBV5-4|few
TGTGCCAGCAGCCCCGGTGTTTACTATGGCTACACCTTC
CASSPGVYYGYTF
>TRBJ1-2|-|TRBV6-6|-
TGTGCCAGCAGTTACGACAGAGCAGGCTACACCTTC
CASSYDRAGYTF
>TRBJ2-4|-|TRBV2|-
TGTGCCAGCAGTGGATCTTCACAGAAAAACATTCAGTACTTC
CASSGSSQKNIQYF
>TRBJ1-5|TRBD1|TRBV6-5|-
TGTGCCAGCAGCCATCAGGGGGATCAGCCCCAGCATTTT
CASSHQGDQPQHF
>TRBJ2-5|-|TRBV6-2/TRBV6-3|-
TGTGCCAGCAGTGCTATCCGGGAGACCCAGTACTTC
CASSAIRETQYF
>TRBJ1-2|TRBD1|TRBV2|once
TGTGCCAGCATCCCGGGACAGTTCTATGGCTACACCTTC
CASIPGQFYGYTF
>TRBJ2-1|-|TRBV30|-
TGTGCCTGGACCCCGGCCGGGTTCGTGAATGAGCAGTTCTTC
CAWTPAGFVNEQFF
>TRBJ2-2|TRBD1|TRBV29-1|-
TGCAGCGGAGGAGCAGGGGGAAACACCGGGGAGCTGTTTTTT
CSGGAGGNTGELFF
>TRBJ1-3|-|TRBV20-1|-
TGCAGTGCTAGTTACAGGGTGAGGGGAAACACCATATATTTT
CSASYRVRGNTIYF
>TRBJ1-2|TRBD1|TRBV5-1|few
TGCGCCAGCAGCTTGGCCCACGACAGGGGCTATGGCTACACCTTC
CASSLAHDRGYGYTF
>TRBJ2-5|-|TRBV9|-
TGTGCCAGCAGCGTAGGGCTAGCGTTAGGGGAGACCCAGTACTTC
CASSVGLALGETQYF
>TRBJ1-1|TRBD1|TRBV7-9|-
TGTGCCAGCACCGGAGGGGGAGGACAGGGACGTGCTGAAGCTTTCTTT
CASTGGGGQGRAEAFF
>TRBJ1-5|TRBD1|TRBV9|-
TGTGCCAGCAGCGCTGGACAGGGGAGCAATCAGCCCCAGCATTTT
CASSAGQGSNQPQHF
>TRBJ1-6|TRBD1|TRBV9|-
TGTGCCAGCAGCCCTACGGACAGGGGGGATTCACCCCTCCACTTT
CASSPTDRGDSPLHF
>TRBJ2-7|-|TRBV6-6|-
TGTGCCAGCAGTTACTCAGCTCCTCTAACCTACGAGCAGTACTTC
CASSYSAPLTYEQYF
>TRBJ1-1|TRBD1|TRBV7-9|-
TGTGCCAGCACTAAGGGGGGACAGGGGAACACTGAAGCTTTCTTT
CASTKGGQGNTEAFF
>TRBJ2-3|TRBD2|TRBV6-6|-
TGTGCCAGCAGCCCCAGGACTAGCGGGGGGGCCAGTCGAGGCACAGATACGCAGTATTTT
CASSPRTSGGASRGTDTQYF
>TRBJ2-7|-|TRBV11-2|few
TGTGCCAGCAGCTTAGAAGGGACAGCGGGCGAGCAGTACTTC
CASSLEGTAGEQYF
>TRBJ1-1|-|TRBV10-3|few
TGTGCCATCCGGACAGTGAACACTGAAGCTTTCTTT
CAIRTVNTEAFF
>TRBJ2-7|TRBD2|TRBV7-8|-
TGTGCCAGCAGCCCAGGAACTAGCGGGGGGGCCGTGTACGAGCAGTACTTC
CASSPGTSGGAVYEQYF
>TRBJ1-4|TRBD1|TRBV18|-
TGTGCCAGCTCACCATCCGGGACAGCAGGTGAAAAACTGTTTTTT
CASSPSGTAGEKLFF
>TRBJ1-1|-|TRBV30|-
TGTGCCTGGAGTTATTCTTGGGGGGCTGAAGCTTTCTTT
CAWSYSWGAEAFF
>TRBJ1-1|TRBD1|TRBV9|-
TGTGCCAGCAGCGGAGGGACAGAGTCTTTCTTT
CASSGGTESFF
>TRBJ1-6|-|TRBV28|-
TGTGCCAGCAGTCCCCGCGGACATATTAATTCACCCCTCCACTTT
CASSPRGHINSPLHF
>TRBJ2-7|-|TRBV28|-
TGTGCCAGCAGAGAGGTCCGAGAGCAGTACTTC
CASREVREQYF
>TRBJ1-2|TRBD1|TRBV6-4|-
TGTGCCAGCAGTTCCCCAGACCCCAACAGGGGGCGCTTTTATGGCTACACCTTC
CASSSPDPNRGRFYGYTF
>TRBJ1-2|TRBD1|TRBV15|-
TGTGCCACCAGGGGGGACAGGGGATATGATGGCTACACCTTC
CATRGDRGYDGYTF
>TRBJ1-3|-|TRBV4-2|-
TGTGCCAGCAGCCGAGACGGACAGCCCTCCTCTGGAAACACCATATATTTT
CASSRDGQPSSGNTIYF
>TRBJ1-3|-|TRBV5-1|-
TGCGCCAGCCCCTCCAGGGGACGCTCTGGAAACACCATATATTTT
CASPSRGRSGNTIYF
>TRBJ1-1|TRBD1|TRBV5-4|-
TGTGCCAGCAGCTGGGACGGACAGGGGGCCGCTGAAGCTTTCTTT
CASSWDGQGAAEAFF
>TRBJ1-1|-|TRBV6-5|-
TGTGCCAGCAGTTACTCGGGGCAGGGAAACACTGAAGCTTTCTTT
CASSYSGQGNTEAFF
>TRBJ2-7|TRBD1|TRBV5-4|-
TGTGCCAGCAGCGTACAGGGGGGATACGAGCAGTACTTC
CASSVQGGYEQYF